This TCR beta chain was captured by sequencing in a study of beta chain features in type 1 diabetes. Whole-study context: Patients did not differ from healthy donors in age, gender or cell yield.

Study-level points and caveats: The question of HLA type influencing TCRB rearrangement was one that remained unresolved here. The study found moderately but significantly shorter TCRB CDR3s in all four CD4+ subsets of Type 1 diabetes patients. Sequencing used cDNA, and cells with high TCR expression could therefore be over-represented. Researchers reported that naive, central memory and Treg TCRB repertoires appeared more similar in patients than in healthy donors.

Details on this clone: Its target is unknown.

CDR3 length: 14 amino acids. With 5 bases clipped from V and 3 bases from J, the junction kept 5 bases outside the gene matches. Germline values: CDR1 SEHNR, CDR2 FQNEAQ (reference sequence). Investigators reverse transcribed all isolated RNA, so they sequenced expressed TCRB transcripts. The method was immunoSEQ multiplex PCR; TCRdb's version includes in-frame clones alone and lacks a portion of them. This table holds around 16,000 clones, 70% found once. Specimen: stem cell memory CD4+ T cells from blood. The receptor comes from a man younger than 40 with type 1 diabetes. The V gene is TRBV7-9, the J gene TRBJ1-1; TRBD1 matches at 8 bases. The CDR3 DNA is TGTGCCAGCAGCCAACAGGGGGTCGACACTGAAGCTTTCTTT. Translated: CASSQQGVDTEAFF.